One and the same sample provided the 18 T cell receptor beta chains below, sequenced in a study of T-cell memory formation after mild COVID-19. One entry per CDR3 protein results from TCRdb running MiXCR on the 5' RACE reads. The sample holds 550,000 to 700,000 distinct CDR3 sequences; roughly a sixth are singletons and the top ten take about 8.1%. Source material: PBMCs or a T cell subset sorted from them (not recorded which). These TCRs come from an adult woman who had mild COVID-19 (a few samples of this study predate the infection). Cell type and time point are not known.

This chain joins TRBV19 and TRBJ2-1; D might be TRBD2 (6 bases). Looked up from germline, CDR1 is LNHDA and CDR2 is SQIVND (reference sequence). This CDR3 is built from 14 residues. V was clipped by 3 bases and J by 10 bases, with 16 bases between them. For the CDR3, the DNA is TGTGCCAGTAGTATTGGTAGCGGAGCTGGGGAGCAGTTCTTC. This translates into CASSIGSGAGEQFF.

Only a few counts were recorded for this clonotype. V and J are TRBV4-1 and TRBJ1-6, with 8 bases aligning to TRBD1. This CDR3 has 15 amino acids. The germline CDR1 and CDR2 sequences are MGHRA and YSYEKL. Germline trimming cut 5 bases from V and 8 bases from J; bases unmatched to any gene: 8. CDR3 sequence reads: CASSARTGMDSPLHF. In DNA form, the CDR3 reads TGCGCCAGCAGCGCCCGGACAGGGATGGATTCACCCCTCCACTTT.

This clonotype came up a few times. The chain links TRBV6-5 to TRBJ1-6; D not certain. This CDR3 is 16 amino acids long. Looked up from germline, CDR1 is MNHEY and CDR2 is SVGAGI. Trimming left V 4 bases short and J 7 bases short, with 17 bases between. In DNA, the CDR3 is TGTGCCAGCAGTTCCGTCCTCCCGGGCTCGAATTCACCCCTCCACTTT. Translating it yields CASSSVLPGSNSPLHF.

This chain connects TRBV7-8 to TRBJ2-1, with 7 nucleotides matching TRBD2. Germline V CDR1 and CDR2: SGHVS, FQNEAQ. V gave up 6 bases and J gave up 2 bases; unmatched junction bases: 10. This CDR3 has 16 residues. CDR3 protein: CASSSLGLQAYNEQFF. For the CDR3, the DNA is TGTGCCAGCAGTTCGTTGGGACTACAAGCCTACAATGAGCAGTTCTTC. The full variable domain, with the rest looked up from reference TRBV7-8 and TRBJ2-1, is GAGVSQSPRYKVAKRGQDVALRCDPISGHVSLFWYQQALGQGPEFLTYFQNEAQLDKSGLPSDRFFAERPEGSVSTLKIQRTQQEDSAVYLCASSSLGLQAYNEQFFGPGTRLTVL.

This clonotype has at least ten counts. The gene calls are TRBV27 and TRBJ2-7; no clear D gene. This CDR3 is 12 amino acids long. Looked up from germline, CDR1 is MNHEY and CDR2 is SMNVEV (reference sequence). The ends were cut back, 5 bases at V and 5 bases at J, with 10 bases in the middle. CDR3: CASSDGSHEQYF. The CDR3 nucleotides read TGTGCCAGCAGTGACGGTAGCCACGAGCAGTACTTC.

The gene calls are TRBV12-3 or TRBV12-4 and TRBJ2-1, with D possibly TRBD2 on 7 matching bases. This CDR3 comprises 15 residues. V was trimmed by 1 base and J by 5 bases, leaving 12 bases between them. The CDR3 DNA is TGTGCCAGCAGTTTAGGCGCGGGGGCCCACAATGAGCAGTTCTTC. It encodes CASSLGAGAHNEQFF.

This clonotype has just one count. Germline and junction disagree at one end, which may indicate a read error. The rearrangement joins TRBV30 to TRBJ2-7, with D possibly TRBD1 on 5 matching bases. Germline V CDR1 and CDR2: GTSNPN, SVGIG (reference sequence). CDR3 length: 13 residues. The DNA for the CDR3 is TGTGCCTTGAGTCCAGGGAAGCTCTACGAGCAGTACTTC. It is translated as CALSPGKLYEQYF.

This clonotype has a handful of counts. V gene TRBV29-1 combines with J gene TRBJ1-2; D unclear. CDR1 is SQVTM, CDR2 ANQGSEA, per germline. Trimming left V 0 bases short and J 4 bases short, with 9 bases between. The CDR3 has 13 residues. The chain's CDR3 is CSVEDRAFYGYTF. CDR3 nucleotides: TGCAGCGTTGAAGATCGGGCCTTCTATGGCTACACCTTC.

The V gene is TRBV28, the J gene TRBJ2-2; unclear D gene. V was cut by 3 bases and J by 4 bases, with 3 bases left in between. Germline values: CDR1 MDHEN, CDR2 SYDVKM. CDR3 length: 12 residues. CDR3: CASSLITGELFF. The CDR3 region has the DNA TGTGCCAGCAGTTTGATCACCGGGGAGCTGTTTTTT.

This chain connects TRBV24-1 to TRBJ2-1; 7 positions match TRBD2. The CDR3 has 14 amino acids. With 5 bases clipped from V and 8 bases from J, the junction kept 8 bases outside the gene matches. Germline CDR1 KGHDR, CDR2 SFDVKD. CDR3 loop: CATSVGGRTDEQFF. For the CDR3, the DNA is TGTGCCACCAGTGTCGGCGGGAGAACCGATGAGCAGTTCTTC.

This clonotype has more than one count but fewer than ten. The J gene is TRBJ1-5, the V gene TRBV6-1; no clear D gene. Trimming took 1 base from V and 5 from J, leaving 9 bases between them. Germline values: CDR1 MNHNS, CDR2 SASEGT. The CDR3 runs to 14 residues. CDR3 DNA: TGTGCCAGCAGTGAAGATCTAGTCTATCAGCCCCAGCATTTT. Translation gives CASSEDLVYQPQHF.

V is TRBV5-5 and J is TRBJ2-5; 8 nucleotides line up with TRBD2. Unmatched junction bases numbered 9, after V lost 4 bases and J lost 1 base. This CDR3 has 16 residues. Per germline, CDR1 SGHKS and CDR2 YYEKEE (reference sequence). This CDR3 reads CASSPQVAGSQETQYF. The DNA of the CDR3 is TGTGCCAGCAGCCCCCAAGTAGCGGGATCCCAAGAGACCCAGTACTTC.

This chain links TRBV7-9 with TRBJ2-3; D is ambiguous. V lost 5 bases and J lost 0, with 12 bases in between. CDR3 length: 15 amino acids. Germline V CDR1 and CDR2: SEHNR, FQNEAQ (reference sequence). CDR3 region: CASSPSALSTDTQYF. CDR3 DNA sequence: TGTGCCAGCAGCCCATCGGCACTTAGCACAGATACGCAGTATTTT.

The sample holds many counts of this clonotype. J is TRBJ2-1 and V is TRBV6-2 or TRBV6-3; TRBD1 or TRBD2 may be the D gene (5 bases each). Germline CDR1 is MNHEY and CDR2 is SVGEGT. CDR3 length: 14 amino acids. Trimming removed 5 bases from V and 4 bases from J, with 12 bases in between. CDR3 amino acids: CASSPGTNYNEQFF. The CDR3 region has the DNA TGTGCCAGCAGTCCCGGGACGAATTACAATGAGCAGTTCTTC.

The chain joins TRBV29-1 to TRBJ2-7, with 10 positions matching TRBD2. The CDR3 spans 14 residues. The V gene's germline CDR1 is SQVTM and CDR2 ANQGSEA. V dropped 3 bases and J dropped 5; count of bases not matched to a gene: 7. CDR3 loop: CSVEGLAGVDEQYF. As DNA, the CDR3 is TGCAGCGTTGAGGGTCTAGCGGGGGTCGACGAGCAGTACTTC.

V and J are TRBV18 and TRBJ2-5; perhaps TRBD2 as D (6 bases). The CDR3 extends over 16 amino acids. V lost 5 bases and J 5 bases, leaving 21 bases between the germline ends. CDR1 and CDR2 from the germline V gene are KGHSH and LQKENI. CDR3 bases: TGTGCCAGCTCATCCAACGGAGGGCCCCGGGGGGAGACCCAGTACTTC. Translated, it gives CASSSNGGPRGETQYF.

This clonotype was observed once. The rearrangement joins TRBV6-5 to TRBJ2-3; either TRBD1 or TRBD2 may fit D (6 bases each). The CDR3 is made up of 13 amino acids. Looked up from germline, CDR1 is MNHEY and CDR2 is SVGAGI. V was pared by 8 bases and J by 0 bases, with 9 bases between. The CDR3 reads CASRGPSTDTQYF. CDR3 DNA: TGTGCCAGCCGGGGGCCTAGCACAGATACGCAGTATTTT.

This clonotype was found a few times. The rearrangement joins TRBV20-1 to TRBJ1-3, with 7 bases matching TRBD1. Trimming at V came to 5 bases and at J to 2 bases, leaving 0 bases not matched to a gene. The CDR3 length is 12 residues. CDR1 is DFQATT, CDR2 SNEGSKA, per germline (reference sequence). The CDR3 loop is CSADRAGNTIYF. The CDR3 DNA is TGCAGTGCTGACAGGGCTGGAAACACCATATATTTT.